This is a list of T cell receptor beta chains from one sample in a study of regulatory T cells in long-lasting Graves disease. One entry per CDR3 protein, called by TCRdb with MiXCR from the multiplex PCR reads. The data hold 450,000 or so distinct CDR3 sequences, with less than 25% observed a single time. Specimen: peripheral blood mononuclear cells (PBMCs), collected when the disease was refractory, from a patient treated with antithyroid drugs. These receptors were obtained from a female donor with Graves disease. Each CDR3 is given with its conserved first and last residue. The D gene is left open where the match is weak. Clone size is given for some rows only: seen once, a few or many times, or a class if the clone is expanded.

abundance	v_gene	d_gene	len	j_gene	CDR3aa	CDR3nt
few	TRBV20-1	NA	12	TRBJ1-1	CSARTRNTEAFF	TGCAGTGCTAGGACGCGGAACACTGAAGCTTTCTTT
many	TRBV28	TRBD1	14	TRBJ2-7	CASSWTGGVFEQYF	TGTGCCAGCAGTTGGACAGGGGGTGTTTTCGAGCAGTACTTC
NA	TRBV28	TRBD1	15	TRBJ1-6	CASIQGSSYNSPLHF	TGTGCCAGCATACAGGGGAGCTCCTATAATTCACCCCTCCACTTT
many	TRBV27	NA	15	TRBJ1-1	CASSLSAGMNTEAFF	TGTGCCAGCAGTTTATCGGCAGGTATGAACACTGAAGCTTTCTTT
many	TRBV5-1	NA	12	TRBJ1-1	CASTGPSFEAFF	TGCGCCAGCACCGGTCCCAGTTTTGAAGCTTTCTTT
many	TRBV27	NA	12	TRBJ2-2	CASSWERGELFF	TGTGCCAGCAGTTGGGAGAGAGGGGAGCTGTTTTTT
few	TRBV4-1	NA	13	TRBJ2-1	CASSQTYYNEQFF	TGCGCCAGCTCACAGACTTACTACAATGAGCAGTTCTTC
few	TRBV3-1	NA	18	TRBJ2-7	CASSIGPGWRQGHYEQYF	TGTGCCAGCAGTATAGGACCGGGGTGGAGGCAGGGGCACTACGAGCAGTACTTC
NA	TRBV14	TRBD2	15	TRBJ2-7	CASSQREGWVYEQYF	TGTGCCAGCAGCCAAAGGGAGGGTTGGGTCTACGAGCAGTACTTC
NA	TRBV28	TRBD1	17	TRBJ2-7	CASSLLDGQGDSYEQYF	TGTGCCAGCAGTTTACTTGACGGACAGGGGGACTCCTACGAGCAGTACTTC
NA	TRBV6-1	TRBD1	17	TRBJ1-4	CTSSKGGAGSTNEKLFF	TGTACCAGCAGTAAAGGGGGCGCGGGGTCAACTAATGAAAAACTGTTTTTT
many	TRBV2	NA	14	TRBJ1-6	CASSEALLNSPLHF	TGTGCCAGCAGTGAAGCGCTTCTTAATTCACCCCTCCACTTT
few	TRBV20-1	NA	16	TRBJ2-7	CSASPDFPGVSYEQYF	TGCAGTGCTAGTCCCGACTTTCCTGGGGTGTCCTACGAGCAGTACTTC
few	TRBV6-1	NA	14	TRBJ1-1	CATQGNTKGTEAFF	TGTGCCACCCAAGGGAACACGAAGGGCACTGAAGCTTTCTTT
NA	TRBV20-1	NA	13	TRBJ1-5	CSASLGGNQPQHF	TGCAGTGCTAGCTTGGGGGGCAATCAGCCCCAGCATTTT
NA	TRBV7-9	NA	11	TRBJ1-2	CASSSPSGYTF	TGTGCCAGCAGCTCTCCGAGTGGCTACACCTTC
few	TRBV6-5	NA	13	TRBJ1-1	CASSYDYNREAFF	TGTGCCAGCAGTTACGACTACAACCGAGAAGCTTTCTTT